The 25 T cell receptor beta chains given below trace back to one sample, sequenced in a study of blood T cells in healthy people across ages. For the second PCR, which ran for roughly 7 to 11 cycles, a sample-barcoded 5' primer and a J-beta primer mix were used. TCRdb redid the calling of the 5' RACE reads with MiXCR, one entry per CDR3 protein. Of some 790,000 distinct CDR3 sequences listed, under 30% are singletons. Sequencing was performed on blood. The receptors were sampled from an elderly woman in good health.

A single count supports this clonotype. The DNA for the CDR3 is TGTGCCAGCACCCACGATGGTGGGGCCAACGTCCTGACTTTC. This sequence encodes CASTHDGGANVLTF. The gene calls are TRBV3-1 and TRBJ2-6; D gene uncertain. CDR1 is LGHDT and CDR2 is YNNKEL in the germline V gene (reference sequence). The CDR3 consists of 14 residues. The germline V and J ends were trimmed by 7 bases and 3 bases, with 10 bases remaining between them.

This chain uses TRBV14 with TRBJ1-1; D is uncertain. V dropped 0 bases and J dropped 10 bases, with 9 bases sitting between them. The CDR3 extends over 12 amino acids. Germline-derived CDR1 and CDR2 are SGHDN and FVKESK. The CDR3 DNA is TGTGCCAGCAGCCAAGATCCAGGAGGAGCTTTCTTT. Translated: CASSQDPGGAFF.

V is TRBV6-2 or TRBV6-3 and J is TRBJ1-1; 7 bases fit TRBD1. CDR3 length equals 17 residues. In germline, CDR1 is MNHEY, CDR2 SVGEGT. J was trimmed by 0 bases and V by 4 bases; bases with no gene match: 11. This CDR3 is CASSFLDRTRLNTEAFF. In DNA, the CDR3 is TGTGCCAGCAGTTTTCTGGACAGGACCCGTTTGAACACTGAAGCTTTCTTT.

The sample holds many counts of this clonotype. This chain joins TRBV6-2 or TRBV6-3 and TRBJ2-6; a possible D gene is TRBD1 (6 bases). Trimming removed 2 bases from V and 0 bases from J, with 8 bases in between. CDR1 and CDR2 (germline): MNHEY, SVGEGT. This CDR3 has 16 amino acids. The CDR3 spells CASSYTGPSGANVLTF. The CDR3 DNA reads as TGTGCCAGCAGTTACACAGGGCCCTCTGGGGCCAACGTCCTGACTTTC.

With respect to this clonotype: At one end, the junction sequence differs from germline, possibly due to a read error. The V gene is TRBV6-6, the J gene TRBJ1-2; D is ambiguous. The CDR3 runs 13 residues. The germline V gene has CDR1 MNHNY and CDR2 SVGAGI (reference sequence). CDR3 amino acids: CVSSYSEYYGYTF. The DNA of the CDR3 is TGTGTCAGCAGTTACTCAGAGTACTATGGCTACACCTTC.

The sample holds many counts of this clonotype. The genes are TRBV9 and TRBJ2-7; 15 bases fit TRBD2. Unmatched junction bases numbered 4, after V lost 4 bases and J lost 5 bases. Germline CDR1 SGDLS, CDR2 YYNGEE. This CDR3 has 15 amino acids. CDR3 loop: CASSPWTSGGDEQYF. DNA of the CDR3: TGTGCCAGCAGCCCATGGACTAGCGGGGGGGACGAGCAGTACTTC.

A note on this clonotype: Being one base from a much bigger clone, this may be a read error. The chain combines TRBV6-5 with TRBJ1-2; TRBD1 aligns across 8 bases. This CDR3 comprises 15 residues. V was pared by 0 bases and J by 5 bases, with 5 bases of the junction left unmatched. Germline V gene lookup returns CDR1 MNHEY and CDR2 SVGAGI. The CDR3 reads CASSYSRQGSYGYTF. The DNA of the CDR3 is TGTGCCAGCAGTTACTCGAGACAGGGGAGTTATGGCTACACCTTC.

This chain joins TRBV7-2 and TRBJ1-5, with TRBD1 matching over 8 bases. V lost 5 bases, J lost 9 bases, and 9 bases stayed unmatched. This CDR3 has 14 amino acids. The germline V gene encodes CDR1 SGHTA and CDR2 FQGNSA. CDR3 sequence reads: CASSADRGGRPQHF. CDR3 DNA: TGTGCCAGCAGCGCCGACAGGGGAGGACGGCCCCAGCATTTT. The entire variable domain, with the rest obtained from reference TRBV7-2 and TRBJ1-5, is as follows: GAGVSQSPSNKVTEKGKDVELRCDPISGHTALYWYRQSLGQGLEFLIYFQGNSAPDKSGLPSDRFSAERTGGSVSTLTIQRTQQEDSAVYLCASSADRGGRPQHFGDGTRLSIL.

This sequence joins TRBV5-1 and TRBJ2-3, with D unclear. Germline CDR1 and CDR2: SGHRS and YFSETQ. CDR3 length: 16 amino acids. The V end lost 4 bases, the J end lost 5 bases, and 20 bases lay between the germline ends. CDR3 nucleotides: TGCGCCAGCAGCCAACCAGCCGGATTGGCACAAGATACGCAGTATTTT. Its protein product is CASSQPAGLAQDTQYF.

This clonotype was recorded at least ten times. The rearrangement joins TRBV7-9 to TRBJ1-1, with D possibly matching TRBD1 (5 bases). Trimming removed 5 bases at V and 1 base at J, with 11 bases between. The germline gives CDR1 SEHNR, CDR2 FQNEAQ (reference sequence). The CDR3 extends over 14 amino acids. CDR3 amino acids: CASSARQPNTEAFF. DNA of the CDR3: TGTGCCAGCAGCGCCAGACAGCCGAACACTGAAGCTTTCTTT.

This sequence joins TRBV7-9 and TRBJ2-1; 7 nucleotides line up with TRBD2. Trimming took 4 bases from V and 10 from J; bases not matched to a gene: 16. The CDR3 has 16 residues. CDR1 is SEHNR and CDR2 is FQNEAQ in the germline V gene (reference sequence). CDR3 DNA sequence: TGTGCCAGCAGCTACGAGAGAGCGGGGTTATCGAGGGAGCAGTTCTTC. Protein product: CASSYERAGLSREQFF.

The rearrangement joins TRBV2 to TRBJ1-4, with D unresolved. CDR1 SNHLY and CDR2 FYNNEI come from the germline V gene. Trimming removed 4 bases at V and 3 bases at J, with 12 bases between. This CDR3 has 15 residues. The CDR3 DNA follows: TGTGCCAGCAGTGTGAGGGAATCGGCTAATGAAAAACTGTTTTTT. Residues: CASSVRESANEKLFF.

This clonotype was observed many times. This chain joins TRBV7-2 and TRBJ2-1; the match to TRBD2 covers 13 bases. Germline V CDR1 and CDR2: SGHTA, FQGNSA. The CDR3 consists of 15 residues. Trimming at V came to 4 bases and at J to 9 bases, leaving 6 bases not matched to a gene. The CDR3 DNA reads as TGTGCCAGCAGCTCGCGACTAGCGGGGGGCGGTGAGCAGTTCTTC. This gives the protein CASSSRLAGGGEQFF. Together with reference TRBV7-2 and TRBJ2-1, the CDR3 gives the full variable domain: GAGVSQSPSNKVTEKGKDVELRCDPISGHTALYWYRQSLGQGLEFLIYFQGNSAPDKSGLPSDRFSAERTGGSVSTLTIQRTQQEDSAVYLCASSSRLAGGGEQFFGPGTRLTVL.

As regards this clonotype: One end of the junction fails to match germline, which may point to a read error. The chain recombines TRBV7-2 with TRBJ2-1; D is unresolved. CDR3 length: 15 amino acids. Germline V gene data show CDR1 as SGHTA and CDR2 as FQGNSA. The CDR3 loop is CANSLLRGSNNEQFF. The CDR3 coding sequence is TGTGCCAACAGCTTACTTCGCGGTTCTAACAATGAGCAGTTCTTC.

The V call is TRBV12-3 or TRBV12-4, the J call TRBJ1-2; tentatively, D is TRBD1 (6 bases). Trimming took 2 bases from V and 7 from J, leaving 17 bases between them. This CDR3 contains 15 residues. The CDR3 DNA sequence: TGTGCCAGCAGTTTACCGGCCAGGCCAGGGGCTGGCTACACCTTC. Protein sequence: CASSLPARPGAGYTF.

The chain has TRBV7-2 and TRBJ2-7, with 9 bases identical to TRBD1. V gave up 6 bases and J gave up 6 bases; unmatched junction bases: 12. CDR1 is SGHTA, CDR2 FQGNSA, per germline. CDR3 length equals 15 residues. The CDR3 coding sequence is TGTGCCAGCAGTTCCTCTGACAGGGGGAAGAGCGAGCAGTACTTC. It translates to CASSSSDRGKSEQYF.

Of note for this clonotype: Possible read error: a much larger clone is one base away. V and J are TRBV11-2 and TRBJ2-7, with 7 bases matching TRBD1. The CDR3 totals 14 residues. The J segment lost 7 bases and the V segment lost 5 bases, leaving 11 bases of the junction unmatched. The germline V gene has CDR1 SGHAT and CDR2 FQNNGV. CDR3: CASSTTGVYGEQYF. CDR3 bases: TGTGCCAGCAGCACTACAGGGGTCTATGGTGAGCAGTACTTC.

The chain recombines TRBV5-5 with TRBJ2-7; D may correspond to TRBD1 or TRBD2 (5 bases each). Trimming pared 4 bases from V and 4 bases from J, leaving 21 bases between. The CDR3 is 16 residues long. The germline gives CDR1 SGHKS, CDR2 YYEKEE (reference sequence). DNA for the CDR3: TGTGCCAGCAGCGTACGGGGTGGGCAGGGACGGTACGAGCAGTACTTC. Translation gives CASSVRGGQGRYEQYF.

This clonotype was seen a few times. At one of its ends the junction is not consistent with the germline gene, which may arise from a read error. The J gene is TRBJ2-3, the V gene TRBV12-3 or TRBV12-4; D might be TRBD1 (5 bases). This CDR3 has 15 residues. CDR3 sequence reads: CASSLAGVGTDAQYF. The CDR3 DNA sequence: TGTGCCAGCAGTTTAGCAGGGGTAGGCACAGATGCGCAGTATTTT.

In the case of this clonotype: Its ends do not fully match the called genes, so a read error is possible. The J gene is TRBJ2-1, the V gene TRBV27, with D possibly matching TRBD2 (5 bases). This CDR3 region has 18 residues. Germline V lookup: CDR1 MNHEY, CDR2 SMNVEV (reference sequence). The CDR3: CASRLSLVSASSYNEQFF. DNA of the CDR3: TGTGCCAGCAGATTATCGTTAGTTAGCGCGAGCTCCTACAATGAGCAGTTCTTC.

Ten or more counts support this clonotype. CDR3 sequence reads: CASSESPDYLYEQFF. The CDR3 coding sequence is TGTGCCAGCAGTGAGTCTCCGGACTATCTGTATGAGCAGTTCTTC. The chain is built from TRBV25-1 and TRBJ2-1; possibly TRBD2 for D (6 bases). This CDR3 spans 15 amino acids. With 3 bases removed from V and 8 bases from J, the gap between germline ends came to 17 bases. CDR1 and CDR2 (germline): MGHDK, SYGVNS.

This clonotype showed up many times. This chain links TRBV30 with TRBJ2-1; D remains unclear. Trimming stripped 0 bases from V and 5 bases from J, with 11 bases between. The germline CDR1 and CDR2 sequences are GTSNPN and SVGIG (reference sequence). The CDR3 is 14 residues long. Written as DNA, the CDR3 is TGTGCCTGGAGTGTATCCTGGTTAAACAATGAGCAGTTCTTC. Translated, it gives CAWSVSWLNNEQFF.

This rearrangement joins TRBV20-1 to TRBJ2-3; possibly TRBD1 or TRBD2 for D (5 bases each). The CDR3 is 15 residues long. The V end lost 0 bases, the J end lost 4 bases, and 14 bases lay between the germline ends. From germline, CDR1 is DFQATT and CDR2 SNEGSKA (reference sequence). The CDR3 reads CSARDHGTAPDTQYF. The CDR3 DNA reads TGCAGTGCTAGAGATCACGGGACCGCCCCAGATACGCAGTATTTT.

V gene TRBV12-5 combines with J gene TRBJ1-1; D is unclear. Trimming left V 5 bases short and J 5 bases short, with 15 bases between. The CDR3 length is 14 residues. Germline values: CDR1 LGHNT, CDR2 FRNRAP. The CDR3 protein is CASGPRKTTTEAFF. CDR3 nucleotides: TGTGCTAGTGGTCCCAGGAAGACAACAACTGAAGCTTTCTTT.

In its sample, this clonotype was seen a few times. An end of the junction differs from the germline gene, which may be a read error. The CDR3 DNA reads TGCGCCGGCAGCTCGAATAGCGGAGCTTACAATGAGCAGTTCTTC. The encoded protein is CAGSSNSGAYNEQFF. This chain joins TRBV4-1 and TRBJ2-1; TRBD2 might be the D (6 bases). From germline, CDR1 is MGHRA and CDR2 YSYEKL. The CDR3 is 15 amino acids.